This T cell receptor beta chain comes out of a study of Ad26.COV2.S vaccination and SARS-CoV-2 variants. Study-wide background: Once, or twice with 56 days between doses, Ad26.COV2.S was given intramuscularly.

The sample's treatment: over 15 received Ad26.COV2.S at low or high dose, single or two shots; roughly 5 received placebo; per-sample allocation not given. Sampling happened 63 days after the first vaccine or placebo injection. V was trimmed by 6 bases and J by 7 bases, leaving 21 bases between them. The CDR3 extends over 16 amino acids. Germline V gene data show CDR1 as MDHEN and CDR2 as SYDVKM. This table comes from immunoSEQ multiplex PCR, and its TCRdb copy is limited to in-frame clones, with some not included. The data contain some 460,000 clones, roughly nine tenths of them seen just once; the ten biggest clones take up 1.5% to 2%.

The sequence came from a person aged 18-60 years who received the Ad26.COV2.S COVID-19 vaccine or a placebo. V usage is TRBV28 and J usage is TRBJ1-4, with D possibly being TRBD1 (5 bases). Specimen: peripheral blood, collected in a trial of Ad26.COV2.S vaccine versus placebo. CDR3 region: CASRRVFIGGTEKLFF. For the CDR3, the DNA is TGTGCCAGCAGACGGGTCTTTATCGGGGGGACTGAAAAACTGTTTTTT. Looking up the rest from reference TRBV28 and TRBJ1-4 gives the full variable domain: DVKVTQSSRYLVKRTGEKVFLECVQDMDHENMFWYRQDPGLGLRLIYFSYDVKMKEKGDIPEGYSVSREKKERFSLILESASTNQTSMYLCASRRVFIGGTEKLFFGSGTQLSVL.